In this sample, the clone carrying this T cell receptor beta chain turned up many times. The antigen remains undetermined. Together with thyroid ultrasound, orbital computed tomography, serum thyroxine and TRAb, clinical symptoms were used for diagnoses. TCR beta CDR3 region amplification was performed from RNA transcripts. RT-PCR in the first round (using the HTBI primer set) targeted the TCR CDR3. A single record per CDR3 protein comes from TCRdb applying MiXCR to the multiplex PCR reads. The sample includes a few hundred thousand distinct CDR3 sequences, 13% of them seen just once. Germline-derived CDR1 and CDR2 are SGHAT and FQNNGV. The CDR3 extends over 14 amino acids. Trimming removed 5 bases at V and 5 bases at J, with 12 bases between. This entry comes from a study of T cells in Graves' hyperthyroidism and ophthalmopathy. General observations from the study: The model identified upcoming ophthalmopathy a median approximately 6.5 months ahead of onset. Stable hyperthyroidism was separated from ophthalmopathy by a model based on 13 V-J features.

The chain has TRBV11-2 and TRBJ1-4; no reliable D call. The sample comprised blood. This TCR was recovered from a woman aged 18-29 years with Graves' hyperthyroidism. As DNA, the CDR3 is TGTGCCAGCAGCACCCGGCCAGCGAATGAAAAACTGTTTTTT. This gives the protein CASSTRPANEKLFF.